This T cell receptor beta chain was identified in a study of T cell repertoires in cytomegalovirus infection. On the study more broadly: The authors used CMV epitopes that were HLA-C-restricted (recently identified) and HLA-B-restricted (well studied). Signatures in public TCR beta sequences pointed to both CMV infection and matching HLA type. Study-level results: Summed frequency of public TCR beta families distinguished CMV carriers with the relevant HLA. The ex vivo response was dominated by HLA-C-restricted CMV-specific TCR beta clonotypes.

TCRdb itself ran the reads through MiXCR, one entry per CDR3 protein. The sample includes about 700,000 distinct CDR3 sequences, 30% to 40% of them seen just once. Germline V gene lookup returns CDR1 SQVTM and CDR2 ANQGSEA. CDR3 length: 15 amino acids. The trim removed 6 bases at V and 2 bases at J, leaving 8 bases unmatched. Many counts were recorded for this clonotype. Its cognate antigen is unknown. The TCR comes from a human donor in good health (CMV status not recorded). Some clones in this sample may be carry-over from other donors' samples. The V and J genes are TRBV29-1 and TRBJ2-2; 8 nucleotides line up with TRBD2. The starting material was cultured PBMCs, obtained from culture after CMV antigen stimulation. Here the CDR3 reads CSVTGRGGNTGELFF. The CDR3 bases are TGCAGCGTAACAGGCCGGGGGGGTAACACCGGGGAGCTGTTTTTT.